The sequence of this T cell receptor beta chain was determined in a study of Tregs in tolerant kidney transplant recipients. Of note for this clone: The antigen is not known.

The study, taken as a whole, reports: Expanding Tregs on activated donor B cells appeared to best identify donor-specific TCRbeta clones.

CDR3 length: 13 residues. Germline-derived CDR1 and CDR2 are SGHNT and YYREEE (reference sequence). V shed 9 bases and J 1 base; nucleotides not matched to a gene: 3. The data were produced by immunoSEQ multiplex PCR, yet TCRdb's version contains in-frame clones alone and is incomplete. The sample has some 68,000 clones, around 83% seen once; the top ten hold around 4.5%. Sequencing was performed on CD4+ T cells from blood. The chain couples TRBV5-4 to TRBJ1-4; 7 bases are shared with TRBD1. The source is a human donor in good health. The CDR3 loop reads CATRQGTNEKLFF. As DNA, the CDR3 is TGTGCCACCAGACAGGGAACTAATGAAAAACTGTTTTTT.